The 14 T cell receptor beta chains below come from one sample, sequenced in a study of T cells after yellow fever vaccination (dated by TCRdb to between 2017 and 2020). In the paper's terms, the treatment or condition label means: live attenuated yellow fever vaccine strain. To prepare the library, 5' RACE was applied. Sequencing was carried out with an Illumina HiSeq 2500. Through fastp at Q25 and MiXCR, TCRdb rebuilt clones from the public reads, retaining in-frame beta chains. Each entry merges the rows of one CDR3 protein and shows their most common DNA and genes. The sample contains some 100,000 distinct CDR3 sequences, about 8.4% of them found a single time. The ten largest clones capture roughly 15% of the sample. Material: CD8+ T cells not binding an NS4B(214-222) dextramer, sorted from PBMCs, obtained more than 14 days after the first yellow fever vaccination. The cell subset or site label here, explained by the study, means: NS4B epitope dextramer-negative CD8 T cells. The receptors were gathered from a man aged 18 to 29 who received the YFV17D yellow fever vaccine.

This clonotype was detected only a few times. The chain recombines TRBV10-3 with TRBJ2-3; 8 positions agree with TRBD1. The germline CDR1 and CDR2 sequences are ENHRY and SYGVKD. The CDR3 extends over 18 amino acids. V was pared by 5 bases and J by 6 bases, with 19 bases of the junction left unmatched. This CDR3 reads CAISPTQSGRQGFDTQYF. The CDR3 DNA reads as TGTGCCATCAGTCCAACCCAATCCGGTAGACAGGGGTTCGATACGCAGTATTTT.

The rearrangement links TRBV12-3 or TRBV12-4 to TRBJ1-1; weak D call: TRBD1 (5 bases). The CDR3 sequence is 14 residues long. V gave up 8 bases and J gave up 1 base, with 14 bases separating them. This chain's CDR3 is CASGTSGTNTEAFF. The DNA for the CDR3 is TGTGCCAGCGGGACGAGTGGGACGAACACTGAAGCTTTCTTT.

This clonotype was recorded many times. The CDR3 is CASSPKGLAKNIQYF. Here the CDR3 DNA reads TGTGCCAGCAGCCCGAAAGGACTAGCCAAAAACATTCAGTACTTC. The J gene is TRBJ2-4, the V gene TRBV4-2, with D possibly TRBD2 on 5 matching bases. Germline CDR1 LGHNA, CDR2 YNFKEQ. Trimming shortened V by 4 bases and J by 0 bases, and 10 bases separated the two germline ends. CDR3 length: 15 amino acids.

This clonotype was seen ten or more times. The chain is built from TRBV6-6 and TRBJ2-7; D possibly corresponds to TRBD1 (5 bases). Germline CDR1 reads MNHNY; CDR2 reads SVGAGI (reference sequence). This CDR3 has 12 residues. V lost 5 bases and J 3 bases, leaving 8 bases between the germline ends. In nucleotides, the CDR3 is TGTGCCAGCAGTCCCCAGGGCTACGAGCAGTACTTC. As protein: CASSPQGYEQYF.

This clonotype was observed a handful of times. The rearrangement joins TRBV6-2 or TRBV6-3 to TRBJ2-1; D possibly uses TRBD1 or TRBD2 (5 bases each). The CDR3 extends over 16 amino acids. Germline V gives CDR1 MNHEY, CDR2 SVGEGT. V dropped 3 bases and J dropped 2 bases, with 14 bases sitting between them. DNA of the CDR3: TGTGCCAGCAGTTATTGGTCAGGGAGTGCCTACAATGAGCAGTTCTTC. Its protein product is CASSYWSGSAYNEQFF.

The chain carries TRBV4-3 and TRBJ1-1; D call uncertain. Trimming removed 1 base at V and 4 bases at J, with 13 bases between. CDR1 and CDR2 (germline): LGHNA, YSLEER. The CDR3 covers 15 residues. The CDR3 region is CASSQVMRGVTEAFF. The CDR3 DNA reads TGCGCCAGCAGCCAAGTGATGCGGGGTGTCACTGAAGCTTTCTTT.

The chain couples TRBV29-1 to TRBJ2-5; TRBD2 agrees at 11 bases. V shed 5 bases and J 5 bases; nucleotides not matched to a gene: 10. The V gene's germline CDR1 is SQVTM and CDR2 ANQGSEA. This CDR3 contains 15 residues. CDR3 residues: CSVPILAGVLETQYF. CDR3 coding DNA: TGCAGCGTTCCCATACTAGCGGGGGTTCTGGAGACCCAGTACTTC.

This clonotype was observed a handful of times. The gene calls are TRBV12-3 or TRBV12-4 and TRBJ2-3; possibly TRBD2 for D (5 bases). The CDR3 loop spans 15 amino acids. Trimming pared 2 bases from V and 2 bases from J, leaving 11 bases between. This CDR3 reads CASSLSEDPTDTQYF. Here the CDR3 DNA reads TGTGCCAGCAGTTTATCGGAGGACCCCACAGATACGCAGTATTTT.

The sample holds many counts of this clonotype. The chain links TRBV30 to TRBJ1-1, with TRBD1 as a possible D gene (5 bases). V was shortened by 1 base and J by 0 bases, with 18 bases between the two germline ends. The V gene's germline CDR1 is GTSNPN and CDR2 SVGIG (reference sequence). The CDR3 sequence is 17 residues long. CDR3 amino acids: CAWSAWGDVVMNTEAFF. Written as DNA, the CDR3 is TGTGCCTGGAGTGCATGGGGGGATGTAGTTATGAACACTGAAGCTTTCTTT.

This clonotype was seen at least ten times. This chain uses TRBV10-3 with TRBJ2-6; 9 nucleotides agree with TRBD1. Per germline, CDR1 ENHRY and CDR2 SYGVKD. The CDR3 has 16 residues. J lost 4 bases, V lost 11 bases, and 12 bases had no gene match. The CDR3 region is CASQGAQGLGANVLTF. For the CDR3, the DNA is TGTGCCTCACAGGGGGCCCAGGGTCTGGGGGCCAACGTCCTGACTTTC.

The rearrangement links TRBV7-2 to TRBJ1-4; 11 bases match TRBD1. The CDR3 has 14 residues. Germline V gives CDR1 SGHTA, CDR2 FQGNSA. V trimming: 4 bases; J trimming: 12 bases; junction bases outside the gene matches: 7. CDR3 sequence: CASSWGTGGSELFF. The CDR3 DNA follows: TGTGCCAGCAGCTGGGGGACAGGGGGATCGGAACTGTTTTTT.

This clonotype was found a few times. DNA of the CDR3: TGCGCCAGCAGCTTGGGAGAAATCCCTGAAGCTTTCTTT. It translates to CASSLGEIPEAFF. V is TRBV5-1 and J is TRBJ1-1, with D hard to call. The CDR3 extends over 13 amino acids. CDR1 and CDR2 (germline): SGHRS, YFSETQ. Deletions cut 0 bases from V and 6 bases from J, with 9 bases between.

This clonotype was picked up a small number of times. V and J are TRBV6-5 and TRBJ2-1; TRBD1 agrees at 7 bases. Germline loops: CDR1 MNHEY, CDR2 SVGAGI. This CDR3 is 15 amino acids long. V dropped 0 bases and J dropped 9; count of bases not matched to a gene: 8. For the CDR3, the DNA is TGTGCCAGCAGTTACTCGACAGGGTGGCCTGGTGAGCAGTTCTTC. Its protein product is CASSYSTGWPGEQFF.

This clonotype came up many times. The chain combines TRBV5-1 with TRBJ2-1; 7 nucleotides align to TRBD2. The CDR3 sequence is 16 residues long. After removal of 5 bases from V and 8 bases from J, the junction contained 16 bases not matched to a gene. The germline gives CDR1 SGHRS, CDR2 YFSETQ. The CDR3 DNA reads TGCGCCAGCAGTAGAATTAGGAGCGGGGTCGCGGATGAGCAGTTCTTC. Protein: CASSRIRSGVADEQFF. Full variable domain (rest looked up from reference TRBV5-1 and TRBJ2-1): KAGVTQTPRYLIKTRGQQVTLSCSPISGHRSVSWYQQTPGQGLQFLFEYFSETQRNKGNFPGRFSGRQFSNSRSEMNVSTLELGDSALYLCASSRIRSGVADEQFFGPGTRLTVL.